The sequence of this T cell receptor beta chain was determined in a study of tumor-infiltrating lymphocytes in oesophageal squamous cell carcinoma. CDR3 size: 17 residues. Germline V gives CDR1 MNHNS, CDR2 SASEGT. Each CDR3 protein gets one entry after TCRdb re-called the PCR reads with MiXCR. The table shows some 15,000 distinct CDR3 sequences, with around 40% occurring only once. The material sequenced was blood. This TCR was sampled from a female donor with esophageal squamous cell carcinoma. The chain recombines TRBV6-1 with TRBJ2-5, with 12 bases lining up with TRBD2. The J call may be wrong; the DNA end is better matched by TRBJ2-1. CDR3 coding DNA: TGTGCCAGCAGTCGCACCGGACTAGCGGGAAACAGGAATGAGCAGTTCTTC. Amino acids: CASSRTGLAGNRNEQFF.